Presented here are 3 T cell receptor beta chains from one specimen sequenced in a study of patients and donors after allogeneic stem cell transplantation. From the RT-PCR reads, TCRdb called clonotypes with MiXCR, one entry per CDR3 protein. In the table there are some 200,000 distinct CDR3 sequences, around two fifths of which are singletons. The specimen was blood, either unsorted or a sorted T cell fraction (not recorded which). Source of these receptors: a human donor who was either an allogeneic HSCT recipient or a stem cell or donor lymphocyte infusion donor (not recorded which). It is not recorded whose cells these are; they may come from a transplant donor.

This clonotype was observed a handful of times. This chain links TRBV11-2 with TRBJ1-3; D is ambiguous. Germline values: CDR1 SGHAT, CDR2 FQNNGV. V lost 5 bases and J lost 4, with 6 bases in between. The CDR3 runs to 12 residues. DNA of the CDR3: TGTGCCAGCAGCCTACAGGGAAACACCATATATTTT. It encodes CASSLQGNTIYF.

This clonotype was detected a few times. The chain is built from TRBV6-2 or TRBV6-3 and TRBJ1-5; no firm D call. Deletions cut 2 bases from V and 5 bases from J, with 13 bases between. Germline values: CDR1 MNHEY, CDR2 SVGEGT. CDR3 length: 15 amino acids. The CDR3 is CASSYPNPPDQPQHF. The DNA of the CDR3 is TGTGCCAGCAGTTACCCGAACCCGCCTGATCAGCCCCAGCATTTT.

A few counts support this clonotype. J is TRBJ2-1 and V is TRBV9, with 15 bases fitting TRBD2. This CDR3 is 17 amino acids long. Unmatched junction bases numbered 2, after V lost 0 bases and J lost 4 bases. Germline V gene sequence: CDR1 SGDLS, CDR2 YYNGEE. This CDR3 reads CASSVGTSGRAYNEQFF. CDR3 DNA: TGTGCCAGCAGCGTAGGGACTAGCGGGAGGGCTTACAATGAGCAGTTCTTC.